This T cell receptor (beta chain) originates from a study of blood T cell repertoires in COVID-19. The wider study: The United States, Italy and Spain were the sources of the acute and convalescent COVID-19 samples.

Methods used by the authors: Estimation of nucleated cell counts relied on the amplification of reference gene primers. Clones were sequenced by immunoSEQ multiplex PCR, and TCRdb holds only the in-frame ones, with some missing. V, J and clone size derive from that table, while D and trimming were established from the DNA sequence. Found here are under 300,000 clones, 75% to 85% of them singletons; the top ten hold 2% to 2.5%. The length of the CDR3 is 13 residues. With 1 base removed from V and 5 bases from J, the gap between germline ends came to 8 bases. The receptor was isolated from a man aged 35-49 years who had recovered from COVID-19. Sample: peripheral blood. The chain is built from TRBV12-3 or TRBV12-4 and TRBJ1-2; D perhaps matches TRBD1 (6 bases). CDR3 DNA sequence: TGTGCCAGCAGTTTAGGACAGGTGTATGGCTACACCTTC. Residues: CASSLGQVYGYTF.